What follows is one T cell receptor beta chain and its context. The data belong to a study of cytomegalovirus exposure and HLA in healthy donors. TCRdb's table, derived via immunoSEQ multiplex PCR, lists solely in-frame clones and lacks some. The sample has about 130,000 clones, 89% seen once. The source of this sequence is a woman aged 18-29 years in good health and CMV-seronegative. Sample: PBMCs.

CDR3 in amino acids: CASSKRDYQETQYF. The CDR3 DNA reads TGTGCCAGCAGCAAACGGGACTACCAAGAGACCCAGTACTTC. The chain employs TRBV9 and TRBJ2-5; D perhaps matches TRBD2 (6 bases). The germline V gene encodes CDR1 SGDLS and CDR2 YYNGEE. The CDR3 extends over 14 amino acids. The germline V and J ends were trimmed by 4 bases and 0 bases, with 10 bases remaining between them.